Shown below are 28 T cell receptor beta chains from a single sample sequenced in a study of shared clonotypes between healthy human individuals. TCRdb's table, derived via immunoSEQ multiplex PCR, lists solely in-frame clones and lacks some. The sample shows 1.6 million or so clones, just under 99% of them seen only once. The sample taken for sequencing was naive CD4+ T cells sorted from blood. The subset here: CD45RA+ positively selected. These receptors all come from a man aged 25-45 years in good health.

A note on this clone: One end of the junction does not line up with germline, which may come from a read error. The CDR3 coding sequence is TGTGCCAGCACCTTACAGGGGGCCCTGGGGAAGACCCAGTACTTC. Translating it yields CASTLQGALGKTQYF. This chain uses TRBV7-2 with TRBJ2-5; the match to TRBD1 covers 9 bases. Looked up from germline, CDR1 is SGHTA and CDR2 is FQGNSA. This CDR3 is 15 amino acids long.

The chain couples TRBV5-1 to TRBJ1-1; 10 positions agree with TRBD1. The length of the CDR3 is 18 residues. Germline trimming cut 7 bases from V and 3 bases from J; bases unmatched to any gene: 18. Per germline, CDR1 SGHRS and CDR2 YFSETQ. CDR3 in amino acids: CASSPRGGPGTGDTEAFF. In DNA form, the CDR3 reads TGCGCCAGCTCTCCTCGGGGGGGTCCCGGGACAGGGGACACTGAAGCTTTCTTT.

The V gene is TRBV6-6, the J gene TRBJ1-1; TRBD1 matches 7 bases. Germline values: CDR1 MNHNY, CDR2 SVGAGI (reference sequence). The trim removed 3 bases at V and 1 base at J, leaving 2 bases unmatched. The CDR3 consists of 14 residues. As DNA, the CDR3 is TGTGCCAGCAGTTATAACAGGGGGAACACTGAAGCTTTCTTT. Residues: CASSYNRGNTEAFF.

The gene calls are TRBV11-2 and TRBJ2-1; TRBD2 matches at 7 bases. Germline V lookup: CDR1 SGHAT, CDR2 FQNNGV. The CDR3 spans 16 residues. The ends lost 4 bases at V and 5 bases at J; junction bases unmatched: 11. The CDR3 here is CASSSDLAEENNEQFF. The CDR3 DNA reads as TGTGCCAGCAGCTCAGACCTAGCGGAGGAAAACAATGAGCAGTTCTTC.

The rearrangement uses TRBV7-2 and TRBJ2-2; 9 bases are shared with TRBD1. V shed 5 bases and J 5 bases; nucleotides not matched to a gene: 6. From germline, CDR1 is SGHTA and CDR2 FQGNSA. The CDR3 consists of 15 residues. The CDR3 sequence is CASSAGQGLTGELFF. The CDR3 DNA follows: TGTGCCAGCAGCGCGGGACAGGGACTGACCGGGGAGCTGTTTTTT.

CDR3 bases: TGTGCCAGCAGTTACGGGACAGGGATCGGGGAGCTGTTTTTT. Amino acids: CASSYGTGIGELFF. The gene calls are TRBV6-5 and TRBJ2-2, with 9 nucleotides matching TRBD1. There are 14 residues in the CDR3. Germline values: CDR1 MNHEY, CDR2 SVGAGI. Losses at the gene ends were 2 bases for V and 7 bases for J; bases not matched to a gene: 2.

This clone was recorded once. CDR3 DNA: TGTGCCAGCAGCCTCGGACTAGCGCCATACAATGAGCAGTTCTTC. Its protein is CASSLGLAPYNEQFF. The chain joins TRBV7-3 to TRBJ2-1, with TRBD2 identical over 9 bases. The CDR3 consists of 15 residues. V shed 5 bases and J 4 bases; nucleotides not matched to a gene: 6. The germline gives CDR1 SGHTA, CDR2 FQGTGA.

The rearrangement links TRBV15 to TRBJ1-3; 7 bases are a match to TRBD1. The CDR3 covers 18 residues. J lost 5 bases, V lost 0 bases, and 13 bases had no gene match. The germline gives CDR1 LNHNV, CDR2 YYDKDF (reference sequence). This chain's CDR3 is CATSRDHPQGVKRNTIYF. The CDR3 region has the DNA TGTGCCACCAGCAGAGATCACCCCCAGGGGGTTAAGAGAAACACCATATATTTT.

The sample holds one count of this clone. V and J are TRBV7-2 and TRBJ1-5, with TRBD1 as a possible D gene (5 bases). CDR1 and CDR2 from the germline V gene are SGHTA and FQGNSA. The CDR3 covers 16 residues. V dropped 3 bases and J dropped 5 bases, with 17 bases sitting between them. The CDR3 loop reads CASSFITRGLYQPQHF. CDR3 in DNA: TGTGCCAGCAGCTTCATAACGCGGGGCCTGTATCAGCCCCAGCATTTT.

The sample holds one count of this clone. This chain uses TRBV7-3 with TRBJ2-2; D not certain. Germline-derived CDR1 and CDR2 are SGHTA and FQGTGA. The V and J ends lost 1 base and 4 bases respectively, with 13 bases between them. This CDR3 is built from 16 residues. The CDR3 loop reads CASSLRLVGSTGELFF. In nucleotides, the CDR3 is TGTGCCAGCAGCTTAAGATTGGTGGGGTCCACCGGGGAGCTGTTTTTT. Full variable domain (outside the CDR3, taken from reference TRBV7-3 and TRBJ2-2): GAGVSQTPSNKVTEKGKYVELRCDPISGHTALYWYRQSLGQGPEFLIYFQGTGAADDSGLPNDRFFAVRPEGSVSTLKIQRTERGDSAVYLCASSLRLVGSTGELFFGEGSRLTVL.

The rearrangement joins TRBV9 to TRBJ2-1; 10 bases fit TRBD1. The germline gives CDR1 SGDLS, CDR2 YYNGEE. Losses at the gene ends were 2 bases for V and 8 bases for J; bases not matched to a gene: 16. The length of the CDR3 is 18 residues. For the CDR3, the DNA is TGTGCCAGCAGCGTCAACCCCCGAGGGACAGGGGTGGGGGATGAGCAGTTCTTC. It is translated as CASSVNPRGTGVGDEQFF.

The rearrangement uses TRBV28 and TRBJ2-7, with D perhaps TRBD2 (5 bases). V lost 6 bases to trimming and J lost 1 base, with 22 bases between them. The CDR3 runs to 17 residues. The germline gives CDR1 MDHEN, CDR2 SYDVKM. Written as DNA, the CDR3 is TGTGCCAGCAGCCACTCGCTTCGTTTTACGGGGTCCTACGAGCAGTACTTC. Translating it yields CASSHSLRFTGSYEQYF.

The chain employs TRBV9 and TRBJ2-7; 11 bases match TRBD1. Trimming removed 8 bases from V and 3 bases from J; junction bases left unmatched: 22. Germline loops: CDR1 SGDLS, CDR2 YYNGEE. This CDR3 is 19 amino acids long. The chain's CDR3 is CASLEVDRGRGHDIYEQYF. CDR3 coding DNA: TGTGCCAGTCTAGAGGTGGACAGGGGGCGCGGGCACGACATCTACGAGCAGTACTTC.

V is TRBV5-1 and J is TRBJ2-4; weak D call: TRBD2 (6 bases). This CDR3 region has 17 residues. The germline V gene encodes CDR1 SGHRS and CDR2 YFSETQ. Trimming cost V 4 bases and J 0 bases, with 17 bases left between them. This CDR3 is CASSQRDLGPAKNIQYF. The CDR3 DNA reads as TGCGCCAGCAGCCAGAGGGACTTGGGCCCAGCCAAAAACATTCAGTACTTC.

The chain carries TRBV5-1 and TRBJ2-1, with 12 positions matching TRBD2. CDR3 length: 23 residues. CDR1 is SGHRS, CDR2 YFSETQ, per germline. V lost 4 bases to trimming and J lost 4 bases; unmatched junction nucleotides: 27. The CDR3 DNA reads TGCGCCAGCAGCAGGACAGTCCGGGAGAGACTAGCGGGAGTGTCCTTCCGTTACAATGAGCAGTTCTTC. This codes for CASSRTVRERLAGVSFRYNEQFF. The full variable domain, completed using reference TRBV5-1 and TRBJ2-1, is KAGVTQTPRYLIKTRGQQVTLSCSPISGHRSVSWYQQTPGQGLQFLFEYFSETQRNKGNFPGRFSGRQFSNSRSEMNVSTLELGDSALYLCASSRTVRERLAGVSFRYNEQFFGPGTRLTVL.

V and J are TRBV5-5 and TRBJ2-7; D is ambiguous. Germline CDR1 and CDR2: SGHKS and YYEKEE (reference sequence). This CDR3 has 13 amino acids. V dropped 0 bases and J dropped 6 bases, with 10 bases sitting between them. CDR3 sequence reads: CASSLAPGGEQYF. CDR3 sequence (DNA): TGTGCCAGCAGCTTGGCCCCGGGTGGCGAGCAGTACTTC.

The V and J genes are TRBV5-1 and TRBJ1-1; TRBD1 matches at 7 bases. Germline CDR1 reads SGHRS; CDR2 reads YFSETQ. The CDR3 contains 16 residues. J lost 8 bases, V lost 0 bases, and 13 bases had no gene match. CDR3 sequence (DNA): TGCGCCAGCAGCTTGGAAGTAGGGGGCGCCGGGATCGAAGCTTTCTTT. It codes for CASSLEVGGAGIEAFF.

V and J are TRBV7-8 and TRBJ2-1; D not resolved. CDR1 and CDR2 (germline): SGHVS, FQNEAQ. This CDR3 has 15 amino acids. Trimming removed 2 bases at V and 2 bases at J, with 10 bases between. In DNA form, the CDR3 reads TGTGCCAGCAGCTTACGTTCTGTACCCTACAATGAGCAGTTCTTC. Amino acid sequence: CASSLRSVPYNEQFF.

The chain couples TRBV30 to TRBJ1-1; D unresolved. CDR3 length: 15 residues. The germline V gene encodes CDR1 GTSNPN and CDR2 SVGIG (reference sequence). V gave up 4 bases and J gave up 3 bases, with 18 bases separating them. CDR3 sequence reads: CAWMGRPNVDTEAFF. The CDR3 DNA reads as TGTGCCTGGATGGGCAGGCCAAACGTTGACACTGAAGCTTTCTTT.

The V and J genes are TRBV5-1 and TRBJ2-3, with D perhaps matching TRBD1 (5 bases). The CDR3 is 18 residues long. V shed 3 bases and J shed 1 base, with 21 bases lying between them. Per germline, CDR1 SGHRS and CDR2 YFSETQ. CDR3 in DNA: TGCGCCAGCAGCTCCCCTACAGGCGCGCCATCCCGCACAGATACGCAGTATTTT. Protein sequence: CASSSPTGAPSRTDTQYF.

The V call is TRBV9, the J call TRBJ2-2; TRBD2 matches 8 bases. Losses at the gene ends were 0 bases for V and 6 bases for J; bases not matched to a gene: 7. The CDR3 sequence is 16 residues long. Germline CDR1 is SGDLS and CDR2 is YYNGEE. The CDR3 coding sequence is TGTGCCAGCAGCGTAGCGGGAGGGGATTATTCCGGGGAGCTGTTTTTT. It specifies CASSVAGGDYSGELFF.

The CDR3 sequence is CSISSGSPDTQYF. CDR3 nucleotide sequence: TGCAGCATATCGAGCGGGAGCCCAGATACGCAGTATTTT. This chain joins TRBV29-1 and TRBJ2-3; TRBD2 aligns across 8 bases. Per the germline V gene, CDR1 is SQVTM and CDR2 is ANQGSEA. The ends lost 8 bases at V and 4 bases at J; junction bases unmatched: 8. The length of the CDR3 is 13 residues.

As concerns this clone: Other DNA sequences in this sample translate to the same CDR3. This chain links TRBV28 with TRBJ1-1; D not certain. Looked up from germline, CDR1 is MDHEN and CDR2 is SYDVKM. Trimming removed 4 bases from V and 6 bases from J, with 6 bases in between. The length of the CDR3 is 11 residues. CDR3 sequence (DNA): TGTGCCAGCAGTTCGCCCCCTGAAGCTTTCTTT. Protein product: CASSSPPEAFF.

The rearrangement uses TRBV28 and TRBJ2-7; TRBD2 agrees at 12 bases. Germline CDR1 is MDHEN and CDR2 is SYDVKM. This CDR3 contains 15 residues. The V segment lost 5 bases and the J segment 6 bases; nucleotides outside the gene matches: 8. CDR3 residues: CASSLLAGGSGEQYF. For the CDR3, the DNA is TGTGCCAGCAGTCTACTAGCGGGAGGTTCGGGCGAGCAGTACTTC.

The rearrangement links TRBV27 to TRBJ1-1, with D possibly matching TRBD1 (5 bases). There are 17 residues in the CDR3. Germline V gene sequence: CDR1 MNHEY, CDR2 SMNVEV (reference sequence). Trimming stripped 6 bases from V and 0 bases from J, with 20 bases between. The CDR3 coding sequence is TGTGCCAGCAGCCCTCGTCCGCTGGGGGAGATGAACACTGAAGCTTTCTTT. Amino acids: CASSPRPLGEMNTEAFF.

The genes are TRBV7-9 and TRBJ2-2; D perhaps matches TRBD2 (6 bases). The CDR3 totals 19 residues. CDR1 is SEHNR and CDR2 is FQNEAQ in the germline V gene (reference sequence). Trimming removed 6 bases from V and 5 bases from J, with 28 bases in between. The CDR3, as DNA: TGTGCCAGCAGAACCCTTACACACGGGAGCCTCCGCAAAACCGGGGAGCTGTTTTTT. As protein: CASRTLTHGSLRKTGELFF. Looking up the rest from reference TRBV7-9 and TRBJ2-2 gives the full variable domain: DTGVSQNPRHKITKRGQNVTFRCDPISEHNRLYWYRQTLGQGPEFLTYFQNEAQLEKSRLLSDRFSAERPKGSFSTLEIQRTEQGDSAMYLCASRTLTHGSLRKTGELFFGEGSRLTVL.

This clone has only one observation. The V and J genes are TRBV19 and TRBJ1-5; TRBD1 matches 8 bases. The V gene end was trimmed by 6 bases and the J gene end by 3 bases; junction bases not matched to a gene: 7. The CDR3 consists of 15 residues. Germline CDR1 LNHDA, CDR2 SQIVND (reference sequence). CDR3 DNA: TGTGCCAGTAGAAAAGGGACAGGCCTCAATCAGCCCCAGCATTTT. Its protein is CASRKGTGLNQPQHF.

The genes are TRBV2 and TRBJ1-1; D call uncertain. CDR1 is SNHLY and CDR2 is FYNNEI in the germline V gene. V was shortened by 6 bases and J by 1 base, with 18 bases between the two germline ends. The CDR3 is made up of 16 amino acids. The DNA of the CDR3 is TGTGCCAGCAGCCTGACGTTAGCTCTTTCGAACACTGAAGCTTTCTTT. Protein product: CASSLTLALSNTEAFF.